The 17 T cell receptor beta chains in this list originate from one sample, sequenced in a study of tumor-infiltrating lymphocytes in localized non-small cell lung cancer. Here immunoSEQ multiplex PCR was the method, and the copy in TCRdb shows in-frame clones only, minus some. The repertoire includes tens of thousands of clones, about two thirds of them detected once, and around 6% sits in the top ten. The sample comprised lung tumor tissue. The receptors were sampled from a human donor with non-small cell lung cancer.

Judged by abundance, this clone is medium-sized. The rearrangement uses TRBV28 and TRBJ1-2; TRBD1 might be the D (5 bases). Germline assignment: CDR1 MDHEN and CDR2 SYDVKM. The CDR3 spans 15 residues. Trimming left V 4 bases short and J 7 bases short, with 19 bases between. The CDR3 sequence: CASSSPGLTSPGYTF. Written as DNA, the CDR3 is TGTGCCAGCAGTTCTCCGGGACTCACTTCCCCTGGCTACACCTTC.

The chain joins TRBV29-1 to TRBJ2-3; D gene uncertain. The CDR3 spans 10 residues. The V end lost 4 bases, the J end lost 7 bases, and 6 bases lay between the germline ends. The germline V gene encodes CDR1 SQVTM and CDR2 ANQGSEA. In DNA, the CDR3 is TGCAGCGTTGGGTTGTATACGCAGTATTTT. Its protein product is CSVGLYTQYF.

The V call is TRBV13, the J call TRBJ1-2; 7 nucleotides agree with TRBD1. V lost 5 bases and J lost 2; bases outside the gene matches: 5. The CDR3 has 14 residues. Germline V CDR1 and CDR2: PRHDT, FYEKMQ (reference sequence). The CDR3 nucleotides are TGTGCCAGCAGCAGGGACAGCGAAAACTATGGCTACACCTTC. Translated: CASSRDSENYGYTF.

V gene TRBV30 combines with J gene TRBJ2-7; D could derive from TRBD1 or TRBD2 (5 bases each). Germline CDR1 GTSNPN, CDR2 SVGIG (reference sequence). Trimming took 0 bases from V and 7 from J, leaving 16 bases between them. CDR3 size: 14 residues. The chain's CDR3 is CAWSVPTLGGEQYF. CDR3 coding DNA: TGTGCCTGGAGTGTACCCACCCTTGGGGGAGAGCAGTACTTC.

This clone has only a few counts. The CDR3: CASSPRSRGSYGYTF. CDR3 in DNA: TGTGCCAGCTCCCCAAGGAGCAGGGGAAGCTATGGCTACACCTTC. The chain links TRBV18 to TRBJ1-2; maybe TRBD1 (6 bases). Germline V gene data show CDR1 as KGHSH and CDR2 as LQKENI. Trimming took 6 bases from V and 4 from J, leaving 18 bases between them. This CDR3 region has 15 residues.

The CDR3 sequence is CASSDWGQGAFSNQPQHF. Written as DNA, the CDR3 is TGCGCCAGCAGTGATTGGGGACAGGGGGCTTTTAGCAATCAGCCCCAGCATTTT. This rearrangement joins TRBV10-2 to TRBJ1-5; 12 nucleotides match TRBD1. Germline CDR1 reads WSHSY; CDR2 reads SAAADI. V was pared by 3 bases and J by 0 bases, with 6 bases of the junction left unmatched. The CDR3 length is 18 residues.

CDR3 in amino acids: CASSARQGISEKLFF. The CDR3 DNA follows: TGTGCCAGCAGCGCCCGACAGGGAATAAGTGAAAAACTGTTTTTT. The chain employs TRBV7-9 and TRBJ1-4; 7 bases match TRBD1. After removal of 5 bases from V and 7 bases from J, the junction contained 10 bases not matched to a gene. Germline V gives CDR1 SEHNR, CDR2 FQNEAQ (reference sequence). The CDR3 is 15 residues long.

The V gene is TRBV19, the J gene TRBJ2-3, with D maybe TRBD2 (6 bases). Trimming left V 6 bases short and J 2 bases short, with 15 bases between. The CDR3 is 15 amino acids. The germline CDR1 and CDR2 sequences are LNHDA and SQIVND (reference sequence). Here the CDR3 reads CASRRTSTLTDTQYF. DNA for the CDR3: TGTGCCAGTAGGCGAACTAGCACCCTCACAGATACGCAGTATTTT.

This clone was detected only a few times. The genes are TRBV2 and TRBJ2-3; D could derive from TRBD1 or TRBD2 (5 bases each). V was shortened by 8 bases and J by 2 bases, with 17 bases between the two germline ends. The CDR3 runs to 15 residues. Germline V gene lookup returns CDR1 SNHLY and CDR2 FYNNEI. The CDR3 loop is CASAFGTVDTDTQYF. CDR3 DNA: TGTGCCAGCGCATTCGGGACCGTCGACACAGATACGCAGTATTTT.

The chain carries TRBV5-1 and TRBJ1-4; 8 nucleotides align to TRBD1. Per the germline V gene, CDR1 is SGHRS and CDR2 is YFSETQ. The CDR3 consists of 14 residues. Germline trimming cut 2 bases from V and 8 bases from J; bases unmatched to any gene: 5. The CDR3 protein is CASSLTGTGEKLFF. Here the CDR3 DNA reads TGCGCCAGCAGCTTAACGGGGACAGGCGAAAAACTGTTTTTT.

This rearrangement joins TRBV4-3 to TRBJ2-1; D uncertain. Trimming removed 0 bases at V and 4 bases at J, with 4 bases between. The CDR3 runs to 13 residues. Looked up from germline, CDR1 is LGHNA and CDR2 is YSLEER. The CDR3 DNA follows: TGCGCCAGCAGCCAAGATTGGTACAATGAGCAGTTCTTC. Translation: CASSQDWYNEQFF.

This chain connects TRBV29-1 to TRBJ1-2; D unresolved. The CDR3 length is 16 residues. V was cut by 1 base and J by 0 bases, with 15 bases left in between. Germline CDR1 is SQVTM and CDR2 is ANQGSEA. The CDR3 sequence is CSVEAIEGLANYGYTF. For the CDR3, the DNA is TGCAGCGTTGAAGCCATTGAGGGCCTTGCTAACTATGGCTACACCTTC.

CDR3: CASSATDRGLQETQYF. As DNA, the CDR3 is TGTGCCAGCAGCGCAACGGACAGGGGGCTACAAGAGACCCAGTACTTC. V is TRBV7-9 and J is TRBJ2-5, with TRBD1 identical over 11 bases. V was pared by 5 bases and J by 2 bases, with 7 bases of the junction left unmatched. The CDR3 is made up of 16 amino acids. Germline loops: CDR1 SEHNR, CDR2 FQNEAQ (reference sequence).

This clone is medium-sized. The chain uses TRBV4-3 and TRBJ1-4, with a tentative D call TRBD1 (6 bases). Germline V lookup: CDR1 LGHNA, CDR2 YSLEER. CDR3 length: 15 residues. Trimming pared 5 bases from V and 7 bases from J, leaving 17 bases between. CDR3 in amino acids: CASSDWGAHSEKLFF. In nucleotides, the CDR3 is TGCGCCAGCAGCGACTGGGGGGCCCACAGTGAAAAACTGTTTTTT.

This sequence joins TRBV2 and TRBJ1-4, with D possibly being TRBD1 (6 bases). V lost 5 bases to trimming and J lost 8 bases, with 15 bases between them. The CDR3 sequence is 14 residues long. Germline CDR1 SNHLY, CDR2 FYNNEI. The CDR3 reads CASSQQGISEKLFF. CDR3 coding DNA: TGTGCCAGCAGTCAACAGGGAATCAGCGAAAAACTGTTTTTT.

The rearrangement links TRBV19 to TRBJ1-6; unclear D gene. The germline CDR1 and CDR2 sequences are LNHDA and SQIVND (reference sequence). V was pared by 0 bases and J by 8 bases, with 11 bases between. The CDR3 length is 15 residues. CDR3 sequence: CASSIEGYADSPLHF. CDR3 nucleotide sequence: TGTGCCAGTAGTATAGAAGGTTATGCGGATTCACCCCTCCACTTT.

The chain's CDR3 is CAWSVPRGPDTQYF. The CDR3 nucleotides read TGTGCCTGGAGTGTTCCGAGGGGGCCAGATACGCAGTATTTT. The rearrangement links TRBV30 to TRBJ2-3, with TRBD1 identical over 7 bases. The V segment lost 0 bases and the J segment 4 bases; nucleotides outside the gene matches: 4. This CDR3 is built from 14 residues. Germline V gene lookup returns CDR1 GTSNPN and CDR2 SVGIG (reference sequence).